This T cell receptor (beta chain) was recorded in a study of cytomegalovirus exposure and HLA in healthy donors. Per germline, CDR1 SGHAT and CDR2 FQNNGV. V shed 5 bases, J shed 1 base, and the junction held 2 bases outside the gene matches. CDR3 length equals 14 residues. This clone was observed once. Its antigen is still unknown. The PCR was carried out with 60 Vbeta primers and 13 Jbeta primers. Sequencing used immunoSEQ multiplex PCR; TCRdb keeps in-frame clones, though not all of them. The repertoire includes about 200,000 clones, 70% to 85% of them detected once, and approximately 3.9% sits in the top ten. Overall study findings and caveats: It was only CMV serostatus that was available as immune exposure information. In an earlier analysis, about 90% or about 30%: the productive usage of most TCR beta V segments.

This chain links TRBV11-2 with TRBJ2-3; 8 bases match TRBD1. The source of this sequence is a male donor in good health and CMV-seronegative. Sequenced input: PBMCs. The chain's CDR3 is CASSPTGGTDTQYF. Here the CDR3 DNA reads TGTGCCAGCAGCCCGACAGGGGGCACAGATACGCAGTATTTT.